A single sample gave rise to the 14 T cell receptor beta chains below, sequenced in a study of monozygotic twins with inflammatory bowel disease. Each CDR3 protein gets one entry in TCRdb, which reprocessed the 5' RACE reads and gives no DNA. This table holds around 230,000 distinct CDR3 sequences. The sequenced sample consisted of blood. Receptor source: a human donor with ulcerative colitis or Crohn's disease, or a healthy co-twin of an affected twin (not recorded which).

The J gene is TRBJ1-2, the V gene TRBV20-1; without DNA, the TCRdb call of TRBD1 cannot be checked. Germline lookup yields CDR1 DFQATT and CDR2 SNEGSKA (reference sequence). This CDR3 comprises 15 residues. The CDR3 sequence: CSARGSTGHNYGYTF.

The chain combines TRBV3-1 with TRBJ2-5; TCRdb designates TRBD1, a call that cannot be tested without DNA. The CDR3 covers 13 residues. From germline, CDR1 is LGHDT and CDR2 YNNKEL (reference sequence). The chain's CDR3 is CASSPRAGETQYF.

This sequence joins TRBV6-1 and TRBJ1-1; the TCRdb D gene call, TRBD1, has no DNA to confirm it. The CDR3 runs 14 residues. In germline, CDR1 is MNHNS, CDR2 SASEGT. CDR3 in amino acids: CASRTGRYNTEAFF.

The chain recombines TRBV7-9 with TRBJ2-5; TCRdb's D call, TRBD1, is unchecked because there is no DNA. CDR1 SEHNR and CDR2 FQNEAQ come from the germline V gene (reference sequence). The CDR3 runs to 15 residues. CDR3 residues: CASSSTGTGVETQYF. The variable domain in full, with the rest retrieved from reference TRBV7-9 and TRBJ2-5, is DTGVSQNPRHKITKRGQNVTFRCDPISEHNRLYWYRQTLGQGPEFLTYFQNEAQLEKSRLLSDRFSAERPKGSFSTLEIQRTEQGDSAMYLCASSSTGTGVETQYFGPGTRLLVL.

The chain recombines TRBV7-3 with TRBJ2-7. This CDR3 comprises 15 residues. The germline V gene encodes CDR1 SGHTA and CDR2 FQGTGA. CDR3 amino acids: CASSLQASGIDEQYF. Complete variable domain (other parts from reference TRBV7-3 and TRBJ2-7): GAGVSQTPSNKVTEKGKYVELRCDPISGHTALYWYRQSLGQGPEFLIYFQGTGAADDSGLPNDRFFAVRPEGSVSTLKIQRTERGDSAVYLCASSLQASGIDEQYFGPGTRLTVT.

The CDR3 loop reads CSVGKAQGTSEQYF. The chain uses TRBV29-1 and TRBJ2-7; TCRdb outputs TRBD1, but without DNA this stays unchecked. CDR1 is SQVTM, CDR2 ANQGSEA, per germline. This CDR3 comprises 14 residues.

The gene calls are TRBV20-1 and TRBJ2-7. The germline CDR1 and CDR2 sequences are DFQATT and SNEGSKA (reference sequence). The CDR3 has 14 residues. The CDR3 sequence: CSARMDRGSYEQYF.

The V call is TRBV6-5, the J call TRBJ1-5. Germline V gene lookup returns CDR1 MNHEY and CDR2 SVGAGI. CDR3 size: 16 residues. The CDR3 reads CASSYGRPYSNQPQHF.

This chain connects TRBV9 to TRBJ1-1; TCRdb's D gene call, TRBD1, goes unchecked for lack of DNA. The CDR3 contains 17 residues. Germline lookup yields CDR1 SGDLS and CDR2 YYNGEE. CDR3 loop: CASSGKTGLQKGTEAFF.

J is TRBJ1-1 and V is TRBV20-1; as DNA is missing, the TRBD1 call by TCRdb cannot be tested. The CDR3 has 11 amino acids. Germline CDR1 is DFQATT and CDR2 is SNEGSKA (reference sequence). The CDR3 is CSATDPGEAFF.

The J gene is TRBJ1-1, the V gene TRBV20-1; TCRdb designates TRBD1, a call that cannot be tested without DNA. CDR3 length: 13 residues. Germline V gene sequence: CDR1 DFQATT, CDR2 SNEGSKA (reference sequence). The CDR3 sequence is CRTPRQGSTEAFF.

V usage is TRBV25-1 and J usage is TRBJ2-5; TCRdb gives TRBD2 as the D gene, but with no DNA this cannot be confirmed. This CDR3 region has 15 residues. Germline V gene data show CDR1 as MGHDK and CDR2 as SYGVNS. The CDR3 sequence is CASRTFGGDGETQYF. Looking up the rest from reference TRBV25-1 and TRBJ2-5 gives the full variable domain: EADIYQTPRYLVIGTGKKITLECSQTMGHDKMYWYQQDPGMELHLIHYSYGVNSTEKGDLSSESTVSRIRTEHFPLTLESARPSHTSQYLCASRTFGGDGETQYFGPGTRLLVL.

V is TRBV5-1 and J is TRBJ1-5; TCRdb calls TRBD1, which cannot be checked without DNA. Germline assignment: CDR1 SGHRS and CDR2 YFSETQ. The CDR3 runs to 13 residues. This CDR3 reads CASSLVTGQPQHF.

This rearrangement joins TRBV20-1 to TRBJ1-1; absent DNA, TCRdb's TRBD1 call cannot be checked. Germline CDR1 DFQATT, CDR2 SNEGSKA (reference sequence). The CDR3 extends over 14 amino acids. The CDR3 protein is CNPGRGPMNTEAFF.